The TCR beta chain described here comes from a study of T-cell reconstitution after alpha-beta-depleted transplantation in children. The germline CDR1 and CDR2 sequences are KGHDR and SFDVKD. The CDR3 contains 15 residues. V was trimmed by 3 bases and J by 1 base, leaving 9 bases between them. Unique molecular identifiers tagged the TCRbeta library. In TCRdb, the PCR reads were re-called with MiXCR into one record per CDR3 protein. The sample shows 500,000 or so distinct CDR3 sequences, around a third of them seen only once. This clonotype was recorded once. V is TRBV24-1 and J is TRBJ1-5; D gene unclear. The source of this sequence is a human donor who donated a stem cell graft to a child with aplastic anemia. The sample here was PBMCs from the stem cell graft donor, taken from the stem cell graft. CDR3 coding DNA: TGTGCCACCAGTGATGGAGGAAAGAGCAATCAGCCCCAGCATTTT. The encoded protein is CATSDGGKSNQPQHF.